The 6 T cell receptor beta chains in this list originate from one sample, sequenced in a study of T-cell memory formation after mild COVID-19. A single record per CDR3 protein comes from TCRdb applying MiXCR to the 5' RACE reads. The sample has 280,000 or so distinct CDR3 sequences, around 8% seen once. The specimen was PBMCs or a T cell subset sorted from them (not recorded which). Source of these receptors: a man between 18 and 35 years old who had mild COVID-19 (a few samples of this study predate the infection). Cell type and time point are not known.

This clonotype was recorded at least ten times. The chain employs TRBV19 and TRBJ2-2, with D unresolved. The CDR3 runs 14 residues. Germline values: CDR1 LNHDA, CDR2 SQIVND (reference sequence). V was cut by 1 base and J by 4 bases, with 7 bases left in between. The CDR3 protein is CASSIVSSTGELFF. In DNA form, the CDR3 reads TGTGCCAGTAGTATAGTCTCGAGCACCGGGGAGCTGTTTTTT.

In DNA form, the CDR3 reads TGTGCCAGCTCACCAGTGTCAGCGGATGGCTACACCTTC. Translated, it gives CASSPVSADGYTF. The V gene is TRBV18, the J gene TRBJ1-2; D unclear. The V end lost 2 bases, the J end lost 6 bases, and 10 bases lay between the germline ends. CDR1 and CDR2 (germline): KGHSH, LQKENI. The CDR3 runs to 13 residues.

In this sample, this clonotype turned up many times. This sequence joins TRBV7-2 and TRBJ1-2, with D maybe TRBD1 (6 bases). Germline V gene lookup returns CDR1 SGHTA and CDR2 FQGNSA. CDR3 size: 13 residues. V shed 5 bases and J shed 7 bases, with 14 bases lying between them. CDR3: CASSLTGQVGYTF. CDR3 coding DNA: TGTGCCAGCAGCCTCACAGGGCAGGTTGGCTACACCTTC.

This clonotype was seen a handful of times. The chain employs TRBV4-3 and TRBJ2-2; a weak D match, TRBD2 (7 bases). V was trimmed by 11 bases and J by 1 base, leaving 23 bases between them. CDR1 and CDR2 from the germline V gene are LGHNA and YSLEER. This CDR3 spans 17 amino acids. This CDR3 reads CASSQDLGGQNTGELFF. The CDR3 bases are TGCGCCTCCAGCCAAGATCTGGGGGGGCAGAACACCGGGGAGCTGTTTTTT.

Remarks on this clonotype: This may stem from a read error, because a much larger clone lies one nucleotide away. The chain uses TRBV11-1 and TRBJ2-6; 11 bases agree with TRBD1. This CDR3 is built from 17 residues. J lost 1 base, V lost 6 bases, and 5 bases had no gene match. From germline, CDR1 is SGHAT and CDR2 FQDESV (reference sequence). CDR3 sequence reads: CASRSWDRGSGANVLTF. The CDR3, as DNA: TGTGCCAGCAGATCCTGGGACAGGGGGTCTGGGGCCAACGTCCTGACTTTC.

The rearrangement links TRBV4-3 to TRBJ2-1, with D possibly called TRBD1 or TRBD2 (5 bases each). V was shortened by 1 base and J by 3 bases, with 13 bases between the two germline ends. CDR1 is LGHNA and CDR2 is YSLEER in the germline V gene. CDR3 length equals 16 residues. The CDR3 protein is CASSQVGDGGYNEQFF. DNA of the CDR3: TGCGCCAGCAGCCAAGTAGGGGACGGCGGCTACAATGAGCAGTTCTTC.